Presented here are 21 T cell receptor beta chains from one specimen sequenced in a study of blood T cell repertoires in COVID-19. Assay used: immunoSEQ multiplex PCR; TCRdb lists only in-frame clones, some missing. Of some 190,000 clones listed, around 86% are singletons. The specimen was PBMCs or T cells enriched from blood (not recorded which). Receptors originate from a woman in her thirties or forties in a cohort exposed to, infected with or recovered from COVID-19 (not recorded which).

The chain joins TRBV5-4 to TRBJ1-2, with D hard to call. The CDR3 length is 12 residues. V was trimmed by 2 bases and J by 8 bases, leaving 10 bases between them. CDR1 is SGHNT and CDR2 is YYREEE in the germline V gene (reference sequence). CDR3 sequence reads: CASSLGSGGYTF. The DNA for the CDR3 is TGTGCCAGCAGCTTAGGTTCAGGAGGCTACACCTTC.

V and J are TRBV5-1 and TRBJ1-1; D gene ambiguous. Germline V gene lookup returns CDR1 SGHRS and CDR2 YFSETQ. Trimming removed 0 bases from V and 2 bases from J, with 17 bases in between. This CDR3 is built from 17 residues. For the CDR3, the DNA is TGCGCCAGCAGCTTGGGGTCTGCGGGCACATTAAACACTGAAGCTTTCTTT. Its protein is CASSLGSAGTLNTEAFF.

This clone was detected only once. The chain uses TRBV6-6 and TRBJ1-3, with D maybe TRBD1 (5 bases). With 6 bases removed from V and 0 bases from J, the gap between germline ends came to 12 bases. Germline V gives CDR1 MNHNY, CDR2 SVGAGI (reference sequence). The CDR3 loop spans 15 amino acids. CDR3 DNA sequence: TGTGCCAGCAGAATCCAGGGTTACTCTGGAAACACCATATATTTT. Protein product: CASRIQGYSGNTIYF.

The CDR3 nucleotides are TGTGCCAGCAGTGAAGGGAGAGGTGAGCAGTTCTTC. Protein: CASSEGRGEQFF. This chain joins TRBV6-1 and TRBJ2-1; D is unresolved. Trimming took 1 base from V and 9 from J, leaving 7 bases between them. The CDR3 contains 12 residues. Germline CDR1 reads MNHNS; CDR2 reads SASEGT.

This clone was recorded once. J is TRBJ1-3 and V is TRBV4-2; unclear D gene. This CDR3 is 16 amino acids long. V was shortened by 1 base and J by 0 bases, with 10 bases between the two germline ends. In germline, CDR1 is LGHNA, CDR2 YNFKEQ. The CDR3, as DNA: TGTGCCAGCAGCCAAGTATTACTGAACTCTGGAAACACCATATATTTT. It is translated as CASSQVLLNSGNTIYF.

As DNA, the CDR3 is TGTGCCAGCAGGACCGATAACTGGGACAGGGGCCAAAGGTTGGATGGCTACACCTTC. Translated: CASRTDNWDRGQRLDGYTF. The rearrangement joins TRBV27 to TRBJ1-2; TRBD1 agrees at 10 bases. V lost 6 bases and J lost 6; bases outside the gene matches: 22. The germline V gene encodes CDR1 MNHEY and CDR2 SMNVEV (reference sequence). The CDR3 loop spans 19 amino acids.

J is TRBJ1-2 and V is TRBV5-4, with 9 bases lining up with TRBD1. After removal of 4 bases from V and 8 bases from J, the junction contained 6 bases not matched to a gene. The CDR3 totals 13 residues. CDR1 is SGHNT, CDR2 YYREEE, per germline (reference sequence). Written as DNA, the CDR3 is TGTGCCAGCAGCCCGGGACAGGGAGGCGGCTACACCTTC. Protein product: CASSPGQGGGYTF.

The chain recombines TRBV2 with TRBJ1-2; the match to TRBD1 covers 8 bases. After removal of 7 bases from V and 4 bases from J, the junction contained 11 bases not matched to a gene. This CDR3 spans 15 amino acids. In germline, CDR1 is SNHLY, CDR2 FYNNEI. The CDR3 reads CASTLTGTGSYGYTF. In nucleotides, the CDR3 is TGTGCCAGCACCCTCACCGGGACAGGTTCCTATGGCTACACCTTC. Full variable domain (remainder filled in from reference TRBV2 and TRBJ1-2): EPEVTQTPSHQVTQMGQEVILRCVPISNHLYFYWYRQILGQKVEFLVSFYNNEISEKSEIFDDQFSVERPDGSNFTLKIRSTKLEDSAMYFCASTLTGTGSYGYTFGSGTRLTVV.

CDR3 nucleotide sequence: TGTGCCAGCAGTTACTCGACAGGGGAGTTCGAAAAACTGTTTTTT. Its translation is CASSYSTGEFEKLFF. The chain joins TRBV6-5 to TRBJ1-4; 8 bases map to TRBD1. CDR3 length: 15 residues. Germline CDR1 is MNHEY and CDR2 is SVGAGI. J was trimmed by 8 bases and V by 0 bases; bases with no gene match: 5.

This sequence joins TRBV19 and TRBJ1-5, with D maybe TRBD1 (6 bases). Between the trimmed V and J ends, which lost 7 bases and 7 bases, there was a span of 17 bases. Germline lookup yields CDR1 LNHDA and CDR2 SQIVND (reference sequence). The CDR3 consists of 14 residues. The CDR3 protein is CASTEWGLGQPQHF. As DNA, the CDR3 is TGTGCCAGTACCGAATGGGGGCTAGGACAGCCCCAGCATTTT.

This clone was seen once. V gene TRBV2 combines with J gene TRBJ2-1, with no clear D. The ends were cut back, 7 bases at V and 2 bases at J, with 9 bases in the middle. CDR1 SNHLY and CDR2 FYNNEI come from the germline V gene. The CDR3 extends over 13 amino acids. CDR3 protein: CASMELTYNEQFF. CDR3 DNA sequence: TGTGCCAGCATGGAGCTGACCTACAATGAGCAGTTCTTC.

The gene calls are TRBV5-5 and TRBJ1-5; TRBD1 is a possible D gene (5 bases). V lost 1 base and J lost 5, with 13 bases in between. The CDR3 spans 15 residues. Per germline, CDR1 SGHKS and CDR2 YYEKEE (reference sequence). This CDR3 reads CASSLRGEGDQPQHF. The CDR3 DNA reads TGTGCCAGCAGCTTGAGAGGTGAAGGGGATCAGCCCCAGCATTTT.

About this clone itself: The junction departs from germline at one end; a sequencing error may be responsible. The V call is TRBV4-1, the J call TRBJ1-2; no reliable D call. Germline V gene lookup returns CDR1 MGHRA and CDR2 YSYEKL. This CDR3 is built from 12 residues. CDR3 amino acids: CASSQEGRSGNF. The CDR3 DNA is TGCGCCAGCAGCCAAGAAGGGCGCAGCGGTAACTTC.

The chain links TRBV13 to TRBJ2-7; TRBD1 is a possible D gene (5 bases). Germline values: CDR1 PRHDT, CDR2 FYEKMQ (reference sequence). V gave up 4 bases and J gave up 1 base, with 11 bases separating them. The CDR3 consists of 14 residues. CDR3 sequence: CASSSRQRSYEQYF. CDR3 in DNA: TGTGCCAGCAGCTCGCGACAGCGTTCCTACGAGCAGTACTTC.

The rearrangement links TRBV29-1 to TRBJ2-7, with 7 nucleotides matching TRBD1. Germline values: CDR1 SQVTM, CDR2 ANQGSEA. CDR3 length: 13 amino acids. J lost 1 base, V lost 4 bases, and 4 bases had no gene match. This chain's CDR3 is CSVVPTGSYEQYF. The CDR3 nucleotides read TGCAGCGTTGTTCCGACAGGGTCCTACGAGCAGTACTTC.

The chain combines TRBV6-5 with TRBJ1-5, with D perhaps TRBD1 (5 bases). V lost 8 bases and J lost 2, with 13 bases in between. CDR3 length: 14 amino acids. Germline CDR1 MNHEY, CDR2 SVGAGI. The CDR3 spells CASGPWGGNQPQHF. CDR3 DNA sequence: TGTGCCAGCGGGCCTTGGGGGGGCAATCAGCCCCAGCATTTT.

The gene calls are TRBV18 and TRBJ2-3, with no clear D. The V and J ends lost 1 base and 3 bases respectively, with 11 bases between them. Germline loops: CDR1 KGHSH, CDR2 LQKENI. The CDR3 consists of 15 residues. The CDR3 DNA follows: TGTGCCAGCTCACCACTGTCGAGAGATACAGATACGCAGTATTTT. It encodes CASSPLSRDTDTQYF.

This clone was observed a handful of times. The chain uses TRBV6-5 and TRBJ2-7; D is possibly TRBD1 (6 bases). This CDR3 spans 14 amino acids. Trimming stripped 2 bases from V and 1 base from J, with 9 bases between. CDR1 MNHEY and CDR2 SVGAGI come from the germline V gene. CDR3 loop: CASSYGGQSYEQYF. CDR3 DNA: TGTGCCAGCAGTTACGGGGGACAATCCTACGAGCAGTACTTC.

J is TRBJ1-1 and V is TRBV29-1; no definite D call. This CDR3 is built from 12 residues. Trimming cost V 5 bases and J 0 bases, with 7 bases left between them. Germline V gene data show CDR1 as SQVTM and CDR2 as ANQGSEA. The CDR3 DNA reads TGCAGCGTTCGGGTTTTGAACACTGAAGCTTTCTTT. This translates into CSVRVLNTEAFF.

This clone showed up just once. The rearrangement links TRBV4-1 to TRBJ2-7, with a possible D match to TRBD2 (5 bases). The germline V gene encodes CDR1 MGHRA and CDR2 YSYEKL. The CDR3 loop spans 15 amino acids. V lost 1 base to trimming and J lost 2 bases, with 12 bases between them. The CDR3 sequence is CASSQGPAGTYEQYF. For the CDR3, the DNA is TGCGCCAGCAGCCAAGGTCCGGCGGGTACCTACGAGCAGTACTTC.

CDR3 DNA sequence: TGTACCGCTGGGGAGGTAGTTAACTATGGCTACACCTTC. Protein sequence: CTAGEVVNYGYTF. The chain joins TRBV30 to TRBJ1-2; D gene unclear. Germline loops: CDR1 GTSNPN, CDR2 SVGIG (reference sequence). CDR3 length: 13 residues.